This T cell receptor beta chain was sequenced in a study of T cell repertoires in cytomegalovirus infection (dated by TCRdb to the late 2010s). Looking at the study overall: Alongside well-studied HLA-B-restricted epitopes, the peptide stimulations were aimed at recently identified HLA-C-restricted CMV epitopes, whose presentation resists viral immunomodulation. Donor HLA type was relevant to the analysis, because carriage of CMV infection together with the matching HLA type was indicated by public TCR beta signatures. Points the paper makes about the study in general: Cumulative frequency of public TCR beta family members discriminated carriers of CMV infection plus the relevant HLA type in this cohort and an independent 352-donor cohort. In the ex vivo response, HLA-C-restricted CMV-specific TCR beta clonotypes were dominant, and in two of eight donors the single most frequent clonotype came from this HLA-C-restricted group.

TCRdb lists the instrument as Illumina HiSeq 1500. TCRdb reanalyzed the raw reads on its own, using fastp at Q25 for trimming and MiXCR for clone calling, and kept in-frame beta chains. CDR3 protein sequences are deduplicated, and each keeps its most common genes and DNA. This sample holds 200,000 or so distinct CDR3 sequences; less than 50% were observed only once. 59% of the sample comes from the top ten. The junction shows trimming of 3 bases on V and 3 bases on J, plus 23 bases between the germline ends. As encoded in the germline V gene, CDR1 is LGHNT while CDR2 is FRNRAP. The CDR3 runs 19 residues from the cysteine to the phenylalanine. The DNA shown is the 57-base CDR3, in frame from base 1. Taken with the paper, the label for treatment or condition translates to: in vitro stimulation with specific CMV peptide epitopes to enrich CMV-specific T cells. This clonotype was found once. Its cognate antigen has yet to be identified. No per-base quality is available; no much larger clone lies one base away. On its own, one read is weak support.

This receptor was obtained from a human donor in good health (CMV status not recorded). Some clones in this sample may be carry-over from other donors' samples. Here the sequenced sample was CD8+ T cells from cultured PBMCs, taken from culture after CMV antigen stimulation. The receptor chain draws on TRBV12-5 and TRBJ2-2, and perhaps TRBD2 as D gene, on 6 matching bases. The CDR3 reads CASGLETWVYREHTGELFF. The bases read TGTGCTAGTGGTTTAGAGACATGGGTATACCGGGAGCACACCGGGGAGCTGTTTTTT.